This T cell receptor beta chain was sequenced in a study of T cell responses to AZD1222 COVID-19 vaccine. Overall study: Pooled in the analysis were second doses at about 4 or about 12 weeks.

A word on this clone: Its matching antigen is unknown.

The junction had 6 bases not matched to a gene; V was cut back by 3 bases and J by 2 bases. CDR3 length: 15 residues. Germline V gene data show CDR1 as SGHRS and CDR2 as YFSETQ. Using immunoSEQ multiplex PCR, the repertoire was profiled, and TCRdb retains in-frame clones only, with some absent. The table shows 100,000 to 150,000 clones, with 65% to 90% occurring only once. Study-wide points: Repertoires were obtained only post-peak T cell response. Clonal diversity may have been underestimated, and the donors were mostly white British, with more females than males. The CD4 TCRs associated with vaccination extended across spike and predominated at 160-218 and 743-854.

The specimen comprised peripheral blood, sampled on day 0 of AZD1222 vaccination. The genes are TRBV5-1 and TRBJ2-3; 7 bases fit TRBD1. The receptor was derived from an adult in good health. In DNA, the CDR3 is TGCGCCAGCAGCTCCAGGGGGTCCGCCACAGATACGCAGTATTTT. Amino acids: CASSSRGSATDTQYF.